The clone carrying this T cell receptor (beta chain) has a handful of counts. Its antigen is undetermined. The record originates from a study of long-term antiretroviral therapy in people with HIV. Broader study findings: The range of CDR3 lengths in HIV repertoires proved narrower than that found in controls.

CDR1 is SGHDT and CDR2 is YYEEEE in the germline V gene. The CDR3 sequence is 19 residues long. The junction had 13 bases not matched to a gene; V was cut back by 1 base and J by 4 bases. The authors ran the immunoSEQ assay, v3.0, at survey level. Clones were sequenced by immunoSEQ multiplex PCR, and TCRdb holds only the in-frame ones, with some missing. The table has more than 15,000 clones, just over 85% seen once. Sample: unsorted PBMCs, taken approximately 2.3 years before starting antiretroviral therapy. This chain uses TRBV5-6 with TRBJ1-6; 8 nucleotides match TRBD1. This TCR was recovered from a woman younger than 45 with HIV. In nucleotides, the CDR3 is TGTGCCAGCAGCTTGTCACGGTCGAGACAGGGGAGTTATAATTCACCCCTCCACTTT. Translation gives CASSLSRSRQGSYNSPLHF.